Following are 7 T cell receptor beta chains from one sample sequenced in a study of blood T cell repertoires in COVID-19. Sequenced by immunoSEQ multiplex PCR; TCRdb stores in-frame clones only, minus some. The sample comprises some 130,000 clones, approximately 90% of which are singletons, and roughly 18% rests with the top ten. Specimen: peripheral blood. These receptor sequences come from a man in his forties or fifties with active or convalescent COVID-19.

This sequence joins TRBV2 and TRBJ1-1; a weak D match, TRBD1 (6 bases). This CDR3 contains 14 residues. Deletions cut 6 bases from V and 5 bases from J, with 16 bases between. The V gene's germline CDR1 is SNHLY and CDR2 FYNNEI. As DNA, the CDR3 is TGTGCCAGCAGGGTAACGGGGGGCGCGACTGAAGCTTTCTTT. Its protein product is CASRVTGGATEAFF.

This clone has just one count. The chain links TRBV2 to TRBJ1-4; D gene uncertain. Germline V gene sequence: CDR1 SNHLY, CDR2 FYNNEI. This CDR3 spans 16 amino acids. Trimming shortened V by 1 base and J by 10 bases, and 19 bases separated the two germline ends. Here the CDR3 reads CASSEGRRLVPGKLFF. CDR3 nucleotide sequence: TGTGCCAGCAGTGAAGGCCGGCGATTGGTACCGGGAAAACTGTTTTTT.

The chain carries TRBV24-1 and TRBJ1-2, with TRBD1 identical over 8 bases. Looked up from germline, CDR1 is KGHDR and CDR2 is SFDVKD. The CDR3 is 14 residues long. J lost 2 bases, V lost 9 bases, and 7 bases had no gene match. CDR3: CATQPRTGNYGYTF. DNA of the CDR3: TGTGCCACCCAACCCAGGACAGGGAACTATGGCTACACCTTC.

The rearrangement uses TRBV25-1 and TRBJ1-6; 9 bases map to TRBD1. The CDR3 totals 15 residues. J was trimmed by 5 bases and V by 6 bases; bases with no gene match: 5. Germline loops: CDR1 MGHDK, CDR2 SYGVNS. Here the CDR3 reads CASRDRDRDNSPLHF. DNA for the CDR3: TGTGCCAGCAGAGACCGGGACAGGGATAATTCACCCCTCCACTTT.

The chain uses TRBV7-7 and TRBJ2-3; 14 positions match TRBD2. V dropped 3 bases and J dropped 1; count of bases not matched to a gene: 0. The CDR3 is 16 amino acids. Germline V gene sequence: CDR1 SSHAT, CDR2 FNYEAQ (reference sequence). The CDR3: CASSLGLAGGTDTQYF. The CDR3 coding sequence is TGTGCCAGCAGCTTGGGACTAGCGGGAGGCACAGATACGCAGTATTTT. Combining the CDR3 with reference TRBV7-7 and TRBJ2-3 gives the whole variable domain GAGVSQSPRYKVTKRGQDVTLRCDPISSHATLYWYQQALGQGPEFLTYFNYEAQPDKSGLPSDRFSAERPEGSISTLTIQRTEQRDSAMYRCASSLGLAGGTDTQYFGPGTRLTVL.

The genes are TRBV18 and TRBJ2-1; 9 bases are shared with TRBD1. The CDR3 runs to 16 residues. Germline lookup yields CDR1 KGHSH and CDR2 LQKENI. V dropped 1 base and J dropped 8; count of bases not matched to a gene: 9. As DNA, the CDR3 is TGTGCCAGCTCACCACTCCGGGACAGGGCTTGGGATGAGCAGTTCTTC. This gives the protein CASSPLRDRAWDEQFF.

The J gene is TRBJ2-7, the V gene TRBV27; 10 nucleotides agree with TRBD2. Germline CDR1 is MNHEY and CDR2 is SMNVEV (reference sequence). J lost 4 bases, V lost 2 bases, and 2 bases had no gene match. There are 14 residues in the CDR3. CDR3 protein: CASSLGTSAYEQYF. Here the CDR3 DNA reads TGTGCCAGCAGTTTAGGGACTAGCGCTTACGAGCAGTACTTC.